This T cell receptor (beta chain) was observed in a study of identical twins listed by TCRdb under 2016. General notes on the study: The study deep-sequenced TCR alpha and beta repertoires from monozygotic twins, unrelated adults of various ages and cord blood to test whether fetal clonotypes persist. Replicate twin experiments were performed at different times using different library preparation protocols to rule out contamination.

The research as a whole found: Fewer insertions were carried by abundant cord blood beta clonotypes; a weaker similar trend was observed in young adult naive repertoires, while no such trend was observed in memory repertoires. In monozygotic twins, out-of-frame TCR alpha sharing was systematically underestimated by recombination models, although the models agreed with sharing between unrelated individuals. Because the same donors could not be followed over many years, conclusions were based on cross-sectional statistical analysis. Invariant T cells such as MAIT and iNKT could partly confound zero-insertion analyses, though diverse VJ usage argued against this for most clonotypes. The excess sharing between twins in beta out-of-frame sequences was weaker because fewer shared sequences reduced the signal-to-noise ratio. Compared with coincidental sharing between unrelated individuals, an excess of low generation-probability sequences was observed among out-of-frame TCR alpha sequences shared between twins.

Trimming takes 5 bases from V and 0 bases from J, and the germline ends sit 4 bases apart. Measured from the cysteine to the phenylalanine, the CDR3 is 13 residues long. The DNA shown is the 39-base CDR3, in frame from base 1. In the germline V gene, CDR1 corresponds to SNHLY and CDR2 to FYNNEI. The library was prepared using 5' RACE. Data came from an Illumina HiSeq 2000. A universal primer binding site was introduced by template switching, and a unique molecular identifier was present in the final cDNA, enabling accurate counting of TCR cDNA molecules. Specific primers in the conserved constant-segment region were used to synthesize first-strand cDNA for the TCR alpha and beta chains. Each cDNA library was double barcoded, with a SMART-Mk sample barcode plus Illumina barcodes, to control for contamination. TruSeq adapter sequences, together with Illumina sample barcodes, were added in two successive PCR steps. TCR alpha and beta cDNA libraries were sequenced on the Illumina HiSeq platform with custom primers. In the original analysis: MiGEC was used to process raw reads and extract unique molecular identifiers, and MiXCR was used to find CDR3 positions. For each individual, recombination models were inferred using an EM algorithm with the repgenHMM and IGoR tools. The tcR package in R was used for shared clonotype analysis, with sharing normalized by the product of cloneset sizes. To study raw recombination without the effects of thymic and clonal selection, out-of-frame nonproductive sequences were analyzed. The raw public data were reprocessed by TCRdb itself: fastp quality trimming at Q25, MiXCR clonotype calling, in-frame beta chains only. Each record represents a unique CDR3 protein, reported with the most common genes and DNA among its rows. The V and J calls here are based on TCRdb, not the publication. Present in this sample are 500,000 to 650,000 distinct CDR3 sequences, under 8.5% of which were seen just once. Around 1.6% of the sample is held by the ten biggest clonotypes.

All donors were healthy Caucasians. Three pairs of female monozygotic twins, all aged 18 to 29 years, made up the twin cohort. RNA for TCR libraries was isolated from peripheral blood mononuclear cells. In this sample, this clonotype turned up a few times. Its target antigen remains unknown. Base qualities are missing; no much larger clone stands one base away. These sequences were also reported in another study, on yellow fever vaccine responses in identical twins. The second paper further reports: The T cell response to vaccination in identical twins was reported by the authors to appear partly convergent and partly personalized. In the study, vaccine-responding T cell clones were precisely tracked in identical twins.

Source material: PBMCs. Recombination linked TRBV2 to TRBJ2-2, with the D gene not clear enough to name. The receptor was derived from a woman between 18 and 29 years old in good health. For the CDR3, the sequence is CASSTTNTGELFF. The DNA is TGTGCCAGCAGTACTACGAACACCGGGGAGCTGTTTTTT.